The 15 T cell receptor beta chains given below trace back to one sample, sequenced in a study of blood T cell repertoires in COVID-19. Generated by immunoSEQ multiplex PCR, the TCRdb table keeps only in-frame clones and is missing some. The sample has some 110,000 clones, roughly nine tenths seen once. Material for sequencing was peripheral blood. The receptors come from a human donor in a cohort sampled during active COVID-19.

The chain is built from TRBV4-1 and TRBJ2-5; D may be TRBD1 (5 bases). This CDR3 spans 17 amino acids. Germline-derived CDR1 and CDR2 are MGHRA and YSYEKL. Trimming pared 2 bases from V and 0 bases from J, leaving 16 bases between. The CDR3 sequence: CASSQRPRGQYQETQYF. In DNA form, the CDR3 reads TGCGCCAGCAGCCAACGCCCAAGGGGCCAATACCAAGAGACCCAGTACTTC.

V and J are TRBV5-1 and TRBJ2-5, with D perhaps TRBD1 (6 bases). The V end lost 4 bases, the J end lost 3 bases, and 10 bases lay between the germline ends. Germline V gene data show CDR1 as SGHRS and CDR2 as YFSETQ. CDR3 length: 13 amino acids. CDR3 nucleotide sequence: TGCGCCAGCAGCAACCCAGGGGAAGAGACCCAGTACTTC. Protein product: CASSNPGEETQYF.

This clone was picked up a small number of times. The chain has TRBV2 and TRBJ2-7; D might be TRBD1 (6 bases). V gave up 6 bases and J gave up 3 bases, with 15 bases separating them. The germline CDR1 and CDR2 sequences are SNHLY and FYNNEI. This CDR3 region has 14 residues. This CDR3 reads CASSEGDNLYEQYF. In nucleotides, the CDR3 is TGTGCCAGCAGCGAGGGGGACAACCTCTACGAGCAGTACTTC.

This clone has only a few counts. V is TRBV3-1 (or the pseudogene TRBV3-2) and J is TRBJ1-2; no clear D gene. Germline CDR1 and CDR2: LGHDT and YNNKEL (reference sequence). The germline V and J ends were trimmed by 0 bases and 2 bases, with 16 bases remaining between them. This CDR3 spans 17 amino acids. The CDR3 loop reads CASSQELAGTSNYGYTF. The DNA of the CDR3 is TGTGCCAGCAGCCAAGAACTGGCAGGAACCTCCAACTATGGCTACACCTTC.

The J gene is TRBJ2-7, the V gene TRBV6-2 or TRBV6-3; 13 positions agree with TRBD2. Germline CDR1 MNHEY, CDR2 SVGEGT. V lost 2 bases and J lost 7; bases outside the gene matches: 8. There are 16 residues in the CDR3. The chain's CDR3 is CASSYPRTSGSEEQYF. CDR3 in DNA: TGTGCCAGCAGTTACCCCAGGACTAGCGGGAGTGAAGAGCAGTACTTC.

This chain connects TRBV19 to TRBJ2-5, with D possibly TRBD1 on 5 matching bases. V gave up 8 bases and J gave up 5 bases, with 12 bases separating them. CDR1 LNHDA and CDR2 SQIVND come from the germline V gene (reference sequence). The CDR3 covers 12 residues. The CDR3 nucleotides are TGTGCCAGTCGAGACAGTGGGGAGACCCAGTACTTC. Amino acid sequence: CASRDSGETQYF.

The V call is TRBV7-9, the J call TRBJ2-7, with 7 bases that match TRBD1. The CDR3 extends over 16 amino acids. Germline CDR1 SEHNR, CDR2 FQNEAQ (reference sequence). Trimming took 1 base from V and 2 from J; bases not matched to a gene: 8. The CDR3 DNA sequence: TGTGCCAGCAGCTTAGGATTGGGGGACAGAACCTACGAGCAGTACTTC. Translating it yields CASSLGLGDRTYEQYF.

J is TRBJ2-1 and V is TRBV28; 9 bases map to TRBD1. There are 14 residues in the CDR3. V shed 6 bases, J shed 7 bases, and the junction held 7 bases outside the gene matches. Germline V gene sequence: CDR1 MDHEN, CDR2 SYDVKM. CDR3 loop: CASRDRDRVNEQFF. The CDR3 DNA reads TGTGCCAGCAGGGACCGGGACAGGGTGAATGAGCAGTTCTTC.

CDR3: CATSDVGLAGERTGELFF. As DNA, the CDR3 is TGTGCCACCAGTGACGTGGGACTAGCGGGAGAGCGCACCGGGGAGCTGTTTTTT. The chain has TRBV24-1 and TRBJ2-2; TRBD2 aligns across 14 bases. CDR3 length: 18 residues. Unmatched junction bases numbered 7, after V lost 4 bases and J lost 4 bases. Looked up from germline, CDR1 is KGHDR and CDR2 is SFDVKD.

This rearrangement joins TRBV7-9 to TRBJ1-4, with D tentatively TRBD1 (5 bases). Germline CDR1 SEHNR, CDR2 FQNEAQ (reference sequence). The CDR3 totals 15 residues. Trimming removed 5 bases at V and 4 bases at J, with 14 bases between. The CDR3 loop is CASSVTRQLNEKLFF. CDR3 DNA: TGTGCCAGCAGCGTAACGCGACAGCTTAATGAAAAACTGTTTTTT.

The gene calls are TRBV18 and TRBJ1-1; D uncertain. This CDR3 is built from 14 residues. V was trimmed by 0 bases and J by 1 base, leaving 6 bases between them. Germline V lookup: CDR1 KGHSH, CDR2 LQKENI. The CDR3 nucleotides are TGTGCCAGCTCACCACCCACGGGGAACACTGAAGCTTTCTTT. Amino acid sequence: CASSPPTGNTEAFF.

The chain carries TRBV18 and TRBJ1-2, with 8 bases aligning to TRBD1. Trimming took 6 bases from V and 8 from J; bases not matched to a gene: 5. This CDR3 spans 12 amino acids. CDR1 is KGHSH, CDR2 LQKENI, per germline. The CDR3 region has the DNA TGTGCCAGCTCTAACAGGGGGAGCGGCTACACCTTC. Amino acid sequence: CASSNRGSGYTF.

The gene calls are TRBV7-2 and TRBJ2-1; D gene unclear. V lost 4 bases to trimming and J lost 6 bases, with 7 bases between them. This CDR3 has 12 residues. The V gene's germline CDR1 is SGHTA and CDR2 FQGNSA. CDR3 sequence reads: CASSSTSNEQFF. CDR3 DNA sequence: TGTGCCAGCAGCTCGACATCCAATGAGCAGTTCTTC.

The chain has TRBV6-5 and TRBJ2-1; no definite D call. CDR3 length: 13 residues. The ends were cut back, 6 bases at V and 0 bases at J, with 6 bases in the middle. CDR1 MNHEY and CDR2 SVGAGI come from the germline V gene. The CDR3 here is CASRPSSYNEQFF. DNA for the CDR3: TGTGCCAGCAGACCTAGCTCCTACAATGAGCAGTTCTTC.

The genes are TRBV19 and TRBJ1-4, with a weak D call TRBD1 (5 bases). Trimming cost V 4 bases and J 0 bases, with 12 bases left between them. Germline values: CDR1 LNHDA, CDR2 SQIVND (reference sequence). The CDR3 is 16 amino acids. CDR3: CASSSLRATTNEKLFF. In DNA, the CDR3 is TGTGCCAGTAGTAGCCTCAGGGCCACAACTAATGAAAAACTGTTTTTT.